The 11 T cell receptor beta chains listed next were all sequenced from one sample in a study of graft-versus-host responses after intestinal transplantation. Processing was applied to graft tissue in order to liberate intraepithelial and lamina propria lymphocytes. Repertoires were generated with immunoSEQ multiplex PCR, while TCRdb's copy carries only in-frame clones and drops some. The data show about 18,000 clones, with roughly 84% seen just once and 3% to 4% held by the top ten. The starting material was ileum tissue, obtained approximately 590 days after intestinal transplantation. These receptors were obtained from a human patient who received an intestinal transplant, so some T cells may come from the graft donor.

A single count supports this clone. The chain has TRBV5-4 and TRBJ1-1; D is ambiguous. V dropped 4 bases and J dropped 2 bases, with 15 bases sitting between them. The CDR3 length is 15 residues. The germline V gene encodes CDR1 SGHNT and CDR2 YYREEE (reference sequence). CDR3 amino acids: CASSPMDYLNTEAFF. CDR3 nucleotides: TGTGCCAGCAGCCCCATGGATTATCTCAACACTGAAGCTTTCTTT.

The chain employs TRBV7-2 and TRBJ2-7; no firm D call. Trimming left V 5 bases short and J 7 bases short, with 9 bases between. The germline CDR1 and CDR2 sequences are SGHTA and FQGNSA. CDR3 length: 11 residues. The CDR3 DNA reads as TGTGCCAGCAGCCTCCATGTAGAGCAGTACTTC. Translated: CASSLHVEQYF.

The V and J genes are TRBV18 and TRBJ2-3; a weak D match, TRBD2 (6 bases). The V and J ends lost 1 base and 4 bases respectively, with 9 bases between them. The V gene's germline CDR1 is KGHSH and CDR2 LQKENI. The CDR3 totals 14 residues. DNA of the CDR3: TGTGCCAGCTCACCACGACGGGACTCAGATACGCAGTATTTT. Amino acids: CASSPRRDSDTQYF.

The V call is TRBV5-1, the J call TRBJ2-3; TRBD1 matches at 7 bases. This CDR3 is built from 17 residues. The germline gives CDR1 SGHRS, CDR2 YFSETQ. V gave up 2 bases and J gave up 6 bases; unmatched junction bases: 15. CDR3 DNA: TGCGCCAGCAGCTTTGAGGGACAGCTGGCGCCAGGGGATACGCAGTATTTT. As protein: CASSFEGQLAPGDTQYF.

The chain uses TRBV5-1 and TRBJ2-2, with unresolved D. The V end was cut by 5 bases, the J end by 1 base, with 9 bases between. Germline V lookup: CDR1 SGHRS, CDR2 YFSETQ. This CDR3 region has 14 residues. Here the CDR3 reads CASRGILNTGELFF. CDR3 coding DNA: TGCGCCAGCAGGGGGATCTTGAACACCGGGGAGCTGTTTTTT. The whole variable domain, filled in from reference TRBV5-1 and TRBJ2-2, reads KAGVTQTPRYLIKTRGQQVTLSCSPISGHRSVSWYQQTPGQGLQFLFEYFSETQRNKGNFPGRFSGRQFSNSRSEMNVSTLELGDSALYLCASRGILNTGELFFGEGSRLTVL.

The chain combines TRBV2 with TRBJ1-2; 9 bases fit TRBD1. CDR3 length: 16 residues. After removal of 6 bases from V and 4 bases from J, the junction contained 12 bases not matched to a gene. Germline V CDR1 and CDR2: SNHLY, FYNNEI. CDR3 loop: CASRSDVQGAGYGYTF. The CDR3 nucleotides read TGTGCCAGCAGAAGTGACGTACAGGGGGCCGGCTATGGCTACACCTTC.

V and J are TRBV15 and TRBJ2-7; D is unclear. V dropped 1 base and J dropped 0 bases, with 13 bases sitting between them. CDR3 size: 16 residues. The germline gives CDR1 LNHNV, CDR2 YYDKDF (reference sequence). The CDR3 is CATSRVRHLGSYEQYF. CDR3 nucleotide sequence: TGTGCCACCAGCAGAGTACGACACCTCGGCTCCTACGAGCAGTACTTC.

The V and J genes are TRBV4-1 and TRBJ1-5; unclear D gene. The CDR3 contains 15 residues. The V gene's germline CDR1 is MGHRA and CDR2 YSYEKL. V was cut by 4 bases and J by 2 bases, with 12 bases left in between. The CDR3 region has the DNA TGCGCCAGCAGCCCGCACGGCCGACGCAATCAGCCCCAGCATTTT. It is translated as CASSPHGRRNQPQHF.

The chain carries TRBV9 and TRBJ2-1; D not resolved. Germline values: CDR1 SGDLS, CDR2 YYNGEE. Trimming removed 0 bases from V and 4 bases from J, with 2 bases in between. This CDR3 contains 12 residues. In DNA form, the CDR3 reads TGTGCCAGCAGCGTAGTATACAATGAGCAGTTCTTC. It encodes CASSVVYNEQFF.

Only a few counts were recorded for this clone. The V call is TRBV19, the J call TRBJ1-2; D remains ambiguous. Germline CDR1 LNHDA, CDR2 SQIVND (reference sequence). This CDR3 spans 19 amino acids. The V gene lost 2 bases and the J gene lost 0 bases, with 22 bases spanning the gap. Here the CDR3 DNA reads TGTGCCAGTAGTATAAATTCGGGCAACGAATGGTTTTCTAACTATGGCTACACCTTC. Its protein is CASSINSGNEWFSNYGYTF. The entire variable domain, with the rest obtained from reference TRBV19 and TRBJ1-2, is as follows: DGGITQSPKYLFRKEGQNVTLSCEQNLNHDAMYWYRQDPGQGLRLIYYSQIVNDFQKGDIAEGYSVSREKKESFPLTVTSAQKNPTAFYLCASSINSGNEWFSNYGYTFGSGTRLTVV.

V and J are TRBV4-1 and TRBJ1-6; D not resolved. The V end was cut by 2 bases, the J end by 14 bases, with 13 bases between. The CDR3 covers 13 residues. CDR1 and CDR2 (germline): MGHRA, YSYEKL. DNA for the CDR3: TGCGCCAGCAGCCAAACCACCCTTCAGGCCCTCCACTTT. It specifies CASSQTTLQALHF.